This note documents a single T cell receptor (beta chain) sequence. Its target is unknown. CDR1 SQVTM and CDR2 ANQGSEA come from the germline V gene. The CDR3 is made up of 13 amino acids. The sample comes from a study of CXCR3-negative and CXCR3-positive naive CD8 T cells. Turning to the study itself: The libraries together contributed 120 million to 150 million TRB reads, each supplying about 1.5 +/- 0.3 million. Overall study results and limits: Relative to CXCR3-negative naive cells, CXCR3-positive naive cells had more hydrophobic TRB CDR3s. Whereas both naive subsets had comparably high diversity, memory CD8+ cells had much lower diversity. Expression of CXCR3 was partially reduced after cryopreservation, and fresh PBMCs were used in most assays. In naive cells, CXCR3-negative and CXCR3-positive subsets had similar TRBV-TRBJ usage; memory cells differed.

Carrying UMI labels, the TRB cDNA libraries were prepared through 5' RACE. With the 5' RACE reads reprocessed, TCRdb shows one record per CDR3 protein and no DNA. The table lists about 89,000 distinct CDR3 sequences. The chain recombines TRBV29-1 with TRBJ2-7; the TRBD1 assignment by TCRdb is unverifiable without DNA. This receptor was identified in a human donor in good health. Some clones in this sample may be carry-over from other donors' samples. Sequenced material: naive CXCR3+ CD8+ T cells from blood. Subset defined: CD45RO-CCR7+CD27+CD95- naive CD8+ T cells expressing CXCR3 (TNR3+). CDR3 protein: CSVVSGQDYEQYF.